The T cell receptor beta chain described here comes from a study of blood T cell repertoires in COVID-19. Study-level information: Whether acute or convalescent, the COVID-19 samples came from the United States, Italy and Spain. T cells, B-cell-depleted T cells, or PBMCs supplied cDNA or gDNA.

Per the original methods: Cell counts per sample came from amplifying reference gene primers. Clones were read by immunoSEQ multiplex PCR, and TCRdb kept only the in-frame ones, dropping some. V, J and clone size are those of that table, while D and trimming were read from the DNA. The sample consists of more than 200,000 clones, roughly 88% of them appearing once. This clone was detected a few times. Sequenced material: peripheral blood. The sequence came from a woman aged 40 to 50 who had recovered from COVID-19.

The CDR3 DNA is TGCAGCGTGGGAGTTAATCAAGAGACCCAGTACTTC. Encoded protein: CSVGVNQETQYF. The rearrangement links TRBV29-1 to TRBJ2-5, with D perhaps TRBD2 (5 bases). The V gene lost 6 bases and the J gene lost 2 bases, with 10 bases spanning the gap. This CDR3 region has 12 residues. Germline-derived CDR1 and CDR2 are SQVTM and ANQGSEA.